This section outlines one T cell receptor (beta chain) sequence together with its context. Its antigen is unknown. As TCR cDNA was made by 5'RACE template switching, a universal primer site and UMIs were added. TCRdb independently ran MiXCR on the 5' RACE reads; one entry per CDR3 protein. The sample holds some 260,000 distinct CDR3 sequences; around 5.3% are singletons and the top ten take roughly 3.4%. The entry originates in a study of T cells after yellow fever vaccination. Germline lookup yields CDR1 MNHNS and CDR2 SASEGT. V lost 2 bases and J lost 8, with 15 bases in between. The CDR3 loop spans 15 amino acids. Regarding the study as a whole: Although the secondary response was weaker, it peaked faster, at day 5 versus 15.

Sequences were derived from CD4+ T cells sorted from PBMCs, sampled on the day of the yellow fever booster vaccination. V gene TRBV6-1 combines with J gene TRBJ1-4; D uncertain. The TCR was taken from a man younger than 35 who received the YFV17D yellow fever vaccine. CDR3 in DNA: TGTGCCAGCAGTGAATCGCGGGTAACAGCCGAAAAACTGTTTTTT. Translated: CASSESRVTAEKLFF.